A selection of T cell receptor beta chains follows, all from one sample in a study of blood T cell repertoires in COVID-19. The protocol was immunoSEQ multiplex PCR, while the TCRdb copy is restricted to in-frame clones and leaves out a portion. The top ten hold about 6% of the sample, which has approximately 260,000 clones, about 90% seen once. Sequenced: PBMCs or T cells enriched from blood (not recorded which). These receptors all stem from a woman aged 25 to 39 with acute COVID-19. The CDR3 runs from the conserved cysteine through the conserved F or W. The D gene is left open where the match is weak. The listing skips clone size in some rows; elsewhere it reads once, few, many or a size class.

TRBV9	TRBJ2-2	TRBD1	-	TGTGCCAGCAGCGTAGATCCGGACAGGCGCACCGGGGAGCTGTTTTTT	CASSVDPDRRTGELFF
TRBV7-9	TRBJ1-6	-	-	TGTGCCAGCAGCCCCCAAACAGGGAATAATTCACCCCTCCACTTT	CASSPQTGNNSPLHF
TRBV24-1	TRBJ2-3	-	-	TGTGCCACCAGTGATTCAGGGTGGGATACTAGCACAGATACGCAGTATTTT	CATSDSGWDTSTDTQYF
TRBV27	TRBJ2-3	TRBD2	-	TGTGCCAGCAACCGAGCGGGGCGAGCAGATACGCAGTATTTT	CASNRAGRADTQYF
TRBV12-3/TRBV12-4	TRBJ2-5	-	once	TGTGCCAGCAGCACGGGGGTAGAGACCCAGTACTTC	CASSTGVETQYF
TRBV11-2	TRBJ1-4	-	-	TGTGCCAGCAGCTTAGATCCGGGGGGCCCTTGGACCAATGAAAAACTGTTTTTT	CASSLDPGGPWTNEKLFF
TRBV11-2	TRBJ2-1	-	-	TGTGCCAGCAGCTTAGAACAGGGCTACAATGAGCAGTTCTTC	CASSLEQGYNEQFF
TRBV12-3/TRBV12-4	TRBJ2-7	-	-	TGTGCCAGCAGCTTAATGACAGTGGGCGAGCAGTACTTC	CASSLMTVGEQYF
TRBV27	TRBJ1-4	TRBD1	-	TGTGCCAGCAGTTTATCGGACAGGCACCGGGAAAAACTGTTTTTT	CASSLSDRHREKLFF
TRBV24-1	TRBJ2-3	-	-	TGTGCCACCAGTGACCGGGAGAGCACAGATACGCAGTATTTT	CATSDRESTDTQYF
TRBV6-6	TRBJ1-2	-	-	TGTGCCAGCAGTACCAGGGTTGGCTACACCTTC	CASSTRVGYTF
TRBV6-2/TRBV6-3	TRBJ1-5	TRBD1	-	TGTGCCAGCAGCTCCGGGCAGGGGGCTGGTCAGCCCCAGCATTTT	CASSSGQGAGQPQHF
TRBV5-4	TRBJ2-3	-	-	TGTGCCAGCAGCCCGGACTTCCGTAGCACAGATACGCAGTATTTT	CASSPDFRSTDTQYF
TRBV28	TRBJ2-7	TRBD1	-	TGTGCCAGCAGTTCACACCGGGACAGGGTGTACGAGCAGTACTTC	CASSSHRDRVYEQYF
TRBV7-9	TRBJ2-7	TRBD1	-	TGTGCCAGCAGCTCGGGACAGGGGTCCCACGAGCAGTACTTC	CASSSGQGSHEQYF
TRBV4-3	TRBJ2-1	TRBD2	once	TGCGCCAGCAGCCAAGGCCCTGGACTAGCGGGCACTGAGCAGTTCTTC	CASSQGPGLAGTEQFF
TRBV5-1	TRBJ1-6	TRBD1	few	TGCGCCAGCAGCTTGGGCCAGGGGGCCTATAATTCACCCCTCCACTTT	CASSLGQGAYNSPLHF
TRBV3-1/TRBV3-2	TRBJ1-6	-	-	TGTGCCAGCAGCCCCCGCTCCTATAATTCACCCCTCCACTTT	CASSPRSYNSPLHF
TRBV27	TRBJ1-1	TRBD1	-	TGTGCCAGCAGTTCTTACGTCTCGGGACAGGCGAACACTGAAGCTTTCTTT	CASSSYVSGQANTEAFF
TRBV4-1	TRBJ1-5	TRBD1	-	TGCGCCAGCAGCCAGGAACAGGGGACAGGCAATCAGCCCCAGCATTTT	CASSQEQGTGNQPQHF
TRBV11-2	TRBJ2-2	-	-	TGTGCCAGCAGCTTTCTTGGCAGGGGCACCGGGGAGCTGTTTTTT	CASSFLGRGTGELFF
TRBV6-5	TRBJ1-2	TRBD1	-	TGTGCCAGCACCAGACAGGGAGGAATAGATGGCTACACCTTC	CASTRQGGIDGYTF
TRBV4-1	TRBJ1-6	-	few	TGCGCCAGCAGCCAAGTTCTGGCAGGGTATAATTCACCCCTCCACTTT	CASSQVLAGYNSPLHF
TRBV6-5	TRBJ2-6	-	-	TGTGCCAGCACCCTGGGGGGTGCTGGGGCCAACGTCCTGACTTTC	CASTLGGAGANVLTF
TRBV5-1	TRBJ1-4	TRBD1	once	TGCGCCAGCAGCTCGGTTCTTGGACAGGGGATCGGACCCGCTAATGAAAAACTGTTTTTT	CASSSVLGQGIGPANEKLFF
TRBV4-3	TRBJ2-1	-	-	TGCGCCAGCAGCCGGGCTGAGTCCTACAATGAGCAGTTCTTC	CASSRAESYNEQFF
TRBV30	TRBJ2-7	-	few	TGTGCCTGGACCCACGGGGTGGGGCAGTACTTC	CAWTHGVGQYF
TRBV28	TRBJ2-3	-	-	TGTGCCAGCAGTTCCCCCTTAACTGCTGGCAAGCAGGGTACGGTGGCAGATACGCAGTATTTT	CASSSPLTAGKQGTVADTQYF
TRBV7-9	TRBJ1-3	TRBD1	-	TGTGCCAGCAGCTTTACAGGGGCCTCTGGAAACACCATATATTTT	CASSFTGASGNTIYF
TRBV2	TRBJ2-7	-	-	TGTGCCAGCAGTGGGGCAGGCCTACCCTACGAGCAGTACTTC	CASSGAGLPYEQYF
TRBV28	TRBJ2-7	TRBD1	-	TGTGCCAGCAGTTTCAGGGGGCGGATTTCCGACGAGCAGTACTTC	CASSFRGRISDEQYF
TRBV6-5	TRBJ2-7	TRBD1	-	TGTGCCAGCAACCCGACAGGGACCTACGAGCAGTACTTC	CASNPTGTYEQYF
TRBV7-2	TRBJ1-6	TRBD1	-	TGTGCCAGCAGCTTAGTGGGGACAGTTACACCTAATTCACCCCTCCACTTT	CASSLVGTVTPNSPLHF
TRBV11-2	TRBJ2-7	-	-	TGTGCCAGCAGCTTAGAAGGACTCGGAGGCAACGAGCAGTACTTC	CASSLEGLGGNEQYF
TRBV2	TRBJ2-5	TRBD2	-	TGTGCCAGCAGCATGGGACTAGCGGGGGGTGGATTGGAAGAGACCCAGTACTTC	CASSMGLAGGGLEETQYF
TRBV18	TRBJ1-4	TRBD1	-	TGTGCCAGCTCACTGGACAGGGTTAATGAAAAACTGTTTTTT	CASSLDRVNEKLFF
TRBV27	TRBJ2-2	-	-	TGTGCCAGCTCCCCTTTGAGTGGGGAGCTGTTTTTT	CASSPLSGELFF
TRBV28	TRBJ2-7	-	once	TGTGCCAGCAGTGCGGGGACCCCAGCCTACGAGCAGTACTTC	CASSAGTPAYEQYF
TRBV27	TRBJ2-7	TRBD2	-	TGTGCCAGCAGCAGATACCCATCCGGACTAGCGGGAGTTGAGCAGTACTTC	CASSRYPSGLAGVEQYF
TRBV4-2	TRBJ1-4	-	-	TGTGCCAGCAGCCAAGCAACCTGGGGGGGAGGGGATGAAAAACTGTTTTTT	CASSQATWGGGDEKLFF
TRBV5-4	TRBJ1-6	TRBD1	-	TGTGCCAGCAGCTTGGTAGGGGGCCAGGGAGATTCACCCCTCCACTTT	CASSLVGGQGDSPLHF
TRBV28	TRBJ1-2	-	-	TGTGCCAGCAGTTCCGGGACAACCCGGCGGGGCTACACCTTC	CASSSGTTRRGYTF
TRBV7-7	TRBJ2-3	-	-	TGTGCTAGCAGCTTAGGCTCGGGGTCATCTAGCACAGATACGCAGTATTTT	CASSLGSGSSSTDTQYF
TRBV28	TRBJ1-3	TRBD1	-	TGTGCCAGCCGTTACGGGGACAGGGGGTCAAACACCATATATTTT	CASRYGDRGSNTIYF
TRBV5-1	TRBJ2-7	TRBD1	-	TGCGCCAGCCGGCGGGACAGGGGCGTCCACGAGCAGTACTTC	CASRRDRGVHEQYF
TRBV29-1	TRBJ2-5	-	-	TGCAGCGTTGAAGATGGGGCTAGACGGGAGACCCAGTACTTC	CSVEDGARRETQYF
TRBV19	TRBJ2-1	TRBD1	-	TGTGCCAGTAGTGCCCCGGGACAGGGATACAATGAGCAGTTCTTC	CASSAPGQGYNEQFF
TRBV15	TRBJ1-1	TRBD1	-	TGTGCCACCAGCAGAGGAGAGACAGGGGGTGGAGTGAACACTGAAGCTTTCTTT	CATSRGETGGGVNTEAFF
TRBV5-6	TRBJ2-2	TRBD2	-	TGTGCCAGCAGCTTGGGTCCCGGGAGGGCGGGCGCCGGGGAGCTGTTTTTT	CASSLGPGRAGAGELFF
TRBV6-5	TRBJ1-2	-	few	TGTGCCAGCGCGCCGGATGGCGGGGGGCTATATGGCTACACCTTC	CASAPDGGGLYGYTF
TRBV28	TRBJ2-4	TRBD2	-	TGTGCCAGCAGCCCGGGGGGGGGAGCCAAAAACATTCAGTACTTC	CASSPGGGAKNIQYF
TRBV6-5	TRBJ2-1	-	-	TGTGCCAGCCACAGGGATCGGTCCTACAATGAGCAGTTCTTC	CASHRDRSYNEQFF
TRBV3-1/TRBV3-2	TRBJ1-3	TRBD1	few	TGTGCCAGCAGCCCATGGACAGGGTCCGCTGGAAACACCATATATTTT	CASSPWTGSAGNTIYF